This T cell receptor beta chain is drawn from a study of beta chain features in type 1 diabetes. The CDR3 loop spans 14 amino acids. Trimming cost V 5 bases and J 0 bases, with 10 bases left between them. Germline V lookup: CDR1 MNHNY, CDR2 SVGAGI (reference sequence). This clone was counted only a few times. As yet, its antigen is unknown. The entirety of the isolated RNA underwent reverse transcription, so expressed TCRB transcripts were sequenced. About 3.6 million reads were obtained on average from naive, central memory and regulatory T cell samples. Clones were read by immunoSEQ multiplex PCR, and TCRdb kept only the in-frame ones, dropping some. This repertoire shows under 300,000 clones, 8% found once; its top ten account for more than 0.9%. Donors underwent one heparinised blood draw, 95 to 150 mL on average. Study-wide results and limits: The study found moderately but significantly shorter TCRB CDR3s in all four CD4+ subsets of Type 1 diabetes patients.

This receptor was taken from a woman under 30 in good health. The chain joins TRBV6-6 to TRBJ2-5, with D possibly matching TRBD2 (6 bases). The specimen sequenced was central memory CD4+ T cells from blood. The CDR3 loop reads CASSISGNQETQYF. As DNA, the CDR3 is TGTGCCAGCAGTATTAGCGGAAACCAAGAGACCCAGTACTTC.